The 16 T cell receptor beta chains given below trace back to one sample, sequenced in a study of blood T cell repertoires in COVID-19 (dated by TCRdb to 2018 to 2021). The library was made by the immunoSEQ multiplex PCR assay. TCRdb holds this immuneACCESS table with in-frame rearrangements only. Some clones are missing; in checked studies, unresolved V genes explain under half, and the rest has no known cause. The sample table holds fewer than 200,000 clones, of which roughly four fifths were seen once. The ten largest clones capture approximately 2.6% of the sample. The sample consisted of peripheral blood. The source of these receptors is a woman of 80 years or more with COVID-19, enrolled during active disease.

The chain is built from TRBV10-3 and TRBJ2-3; 12 bases agree with TRBD2. The length of the CDR3 is 16 residues. Germline CDR1 ENHRY, CDR2 SYGVKD. Trimming removed 3 bases from V and 4 bases from J; junction bases left unmatched: 5. CDR3 protein: CAISDGLAGLADTQYF. The DNA for the CDR3 is TGTGCCATCAGTGACGGACTAGCGGGATTGGCAGATACGCAGTATTTT.

The V call is TRBV24-1, the J call TRBJ2-1, with 12 bases aligning to TRBD2. V trimming: 5 bases; J trimming: 10 bases; junction bases outside the gene matches: 5. This CDR3 region has 14 residues. Germline CDR1 and CDR2: KGHDR and SFDVKD. This chain's CDR3 is CATSGLAGAEEQFF. The CDR3 nucleotides read TGTGCCACCAGTGGACTAGCGGGAGCAGAAGAGCAGTTCTTC.

J is TRBJ2-3 and V is TRBV4-2, with 14 bases matching TRBD2. Per the germline V gene, CDR1 is LGHNA and CDR2 is YNFKEQ. V lost 0 bases to trimming and J lost 1 base; unmatched junction nucleotides: 0. The CDR3 extends over 17 amino acids. CDR3 amino acids: CASSQEGLAGGTDTQYF. CDR3 coding DNA: TGTGCCAGCAGCCAAGAGGGACTAGCGGGGGGCACAGATACGCAGTATTTT.

The chain recombines TRBV30 with TRBJ2-5, with D tentatively TRBD1 (5 bases). Germline CDR1 is GTSNPN and CDR2 is SVGIG (reference sequence). The CDR3 is 13 amino acids. V lost 4 bases to trimming and J lost 5 bases, with 14 bases between them. CDR3 coding DNA: TGTGCCTGGAACCCAGGGCGAAGCGAGACCCAGTACTTC. Translation gives CAWNPGRSETQYF.

V and J are TRBV10-2 and TRBJ2-5, with 12 nucleotides matching TRBD2. This CDR3 is 15 amino acids long. The germline CDR1 and CDR2 sequences are WSHSY and SAAADI. V gave up 4 bases and J gave up 5 bases; unmatched junction bases: 5. This chain's CDR3 is CASSGASGRVETQYF. In DNA form, the CDR3 reads TGCGCCAGCAGTGGGGCTAGCGGGAGGGTGGAGACCCAGTACTTC.

This clone was observed a handful of times. This chain links TRBV28 with TRBJ1-2, with unresolved D. Per the germline V gene, CDR1 is MDHEN and CDR2 is SYDVKM. This CDR3 spans 13 amino acids. V was clipped by 7 bases and J by 2 bases, with 11 bases between them. For the CDR3, the DNA is TGTGCCAGCACTGGGCAGACGAACTATGGCTACACCTTC. Amino acid sequence: CASTGQTNYGYTF.

The chain uses TRBV7-2 and TRBJ1-5, with D tentatively TRBD1 (6 bases). V shed 1 base and J shed 2 bases, with 15 bases lying between them. This CDR3 is built from 17 residues. Per the germline V gene, CDR1 is SGHTA and CDR2 is FQGNSA. CDR3 in amino acids: CASSLGGLESRNQPQHF. CDR3 in DNA: TGTGCCAGCAGCTTAGGGGGGCTTGAGAGCCGCAATCAGCCCCAGCATTTT.

The chain couples TRBV7-2 to TRBJ2-7; the match to TRBD2 covers 10 bases. The junction had 4 bases not matched to a gene; V was cut back by 0 bases and J by 2 bases. The CDR3 consists of 16 residues. Germline-derived CDR1 and CDR2 are SGHTA and FQGNSA. Here the CDR3 DNA reads TGTGCCAGCAGCTTAGCAACTAGCGGGGCTACCTACGAGCAGTACTTC. It specifies CASSLATSGATYEQYF.

This clone was counted once. The chain employs TRBV5-6 and TRBJ1-2, with 10 bases aligning to TRBD1. V shed 2 bases, J shed 5 bases, and the junction held 6 bases outside the gene matches. The CDR3 is made up of 15 amino acids. CDR1 and CDR2 from the germline V gene are SGHDT and YYEEEE. CDR3 loop: CASSFRDRGVYGYTF. CDR3 DNA sequence: TGTGCCAGCAGCTTTAGGGACAGGGGCGTATATGGCTACACCTTC.

This clone was seen only a few times. The chain carries TRBV11-3 and TRBJ2-1; 10 nucleotides align to TRBD2. Trimming cost V 5 bases and J 8 bases; bases outside gene matches: 9. This CDR3 comprises 15 residues. Germline-derived CDR1 and CDR2 are SGHNT and YENEEA. DNA for the CDR3: TGTGCCAGCAGCCTTAGCGGGAGGAATATGGATGAGCAGTTCTTC. Translation: CASSLSGRNMDEQFF.

The chain links TRBV5-1 to TRBJ1-1; 7 bases match TRBD1. V shed 4 bases and J 4 bases; nucleotides not matched to a gene: 10. Per the germline V gene, CDR1 is SGHRS and CDR2 is YFSETQ. CDR3 length: 15 amino acids. CDR3 protein: CASSTLTGLVTEAFF. CDR3 coding DNA: TGCGCCAGCAGCACCTTGACAGGGCTGGTCACTGAAGCTTTCTTT.

This chain links TRBV18 with TRBJ2-5; 7 nucleotides agree with TRBD1. This CDR3 has 15 amino acids. V trimming: 0 bases; J trimming: 1 base; junction bases outside the gene matches: 2. Per germline, CDR1 KGHSH and CDR2 LQKENI. The CDR3 coding sequence is TGTGCCAGCTCACCACCCGGGACAGCCCAAGAGACCCAGTACTTC. Amino acids: CASSPPGTAQETQYF.

V and J are TRBV2 and TRBJ1-4; 7 nucleotides match TRBD1. The CDR3 spans 14 residues. V dropped 5 bases and J dropped 4; count of bases not matched to a gene: 4. CDR1 is SNHLY and CDR2 is FYNNEI in the germline V gene. DNA for the CDR3: TGTGCCAGCAGTTTCGGGACAGATAATGAAAAACTGTTTTTT. Translating gives CASSFGTDNEKLFF.

The chain uses TRBV19 and TRBJ1-6, with 7 nucleotides matching TRBD1. V lost 4 bases to trimming and J lost 3 bases; unmatched junction nucleotides: 3. The CDR3 sequence is 15 residues long. In germline, CDR1 is LNHDA, CDR2 SQIVND (reference sequence). The DNA for the CDR3 is TGTGCCAGTAGTACAAGGACAGGCTATAATTCACCCCTCCACTTT. It codes for CASSTRTGYNSPLHF.

The chain has TRBV2 and TRBJ1-2; 8 nucleotides line up with TRBD1. The junction had 9 bases not matched to a gene; V was cut back by 4 bases and J by 2 bases. The CDR3 extends over 16 amino acids. Per germline, CDR1 SNHLY and CDR2 FYNNEI. The CDR3 region is CASSANQGAQNYGYTF. In nucleotides, the CDR3 is TGTGCCAGCAGTGCTAACCAGGGGGCTCAAAACTATGGCTACACCTTC.

This chain uses TRBV18 with TRBJ2-3; a weak D match, TRBD2 (5 bases). Germline V CDR1 and CDR2: KGHSH, LQKENI. The length of the CDR3 is 16 residues. Between the trimmed V and J ends, which lost 1 base and 1 base, there was a span of 12 bases. CDR3 bases: TGTGCCAGCTCACCACGGTCCGCGGAGGGCACAGATACGCAGTATTTT. It specifies CASSPRSAEGTDTQYF.